These T cell receptor beta chains were read from a single sample in a study of T-cell memory formation after mild COVID-19. TCRdb re-analysed the 5' RACE reads in MiXCR, keeping a single row per CDR3 protein. The data contain 450,000 or so distinct CDR3 sequences, about 19% of them seen just once; the ten biggest clones take up approximately 8.4%. The sequencing sample was made of PBMCs or a T cell subset sorted from them (not recorded which). The receptors stem from an adult woman who had mild COVID-19 (a few samples of this study predate the infection). Cell type and time point are not known. The CDR3 runs from the conserved cysteine through the conserved F or W. D genes are given only for firm matches. Clone size appears in some rows only: once, few, many, or a class for an expanded clone.

j_call	v_call	clone_size	d_call	cdr3_nt	cdr3_aa
TRBJ2-2	TRBV7-3	-	TRBD2	TGTGCCAGCAGCTTACTAGCGGACTACAACACCGGGGAGCTGTTTTTT	CASSLLADYNTGELFF
TRBJ1-5	TRBV7-8	-	-	TGTGCCAGCAGCTTAGGCTCCCCGGGCAATCAGCCCCAGCATTTT	CASSLGSPGNQPQHF
TRBJ2-2	TRBV5-1	-	-	TGCGCCAGCAGCTCGCGGGGGCAGGGCAGGAACACCGGGGAGCTGTTTTTT	CASSSRGQGRNTGELFF
TRBJ1-6	TRBV25-1	-	TRBD1	TGTGCCAGCAGTGAATTGGGACAGGGCTATAATTCACCCCTCCACTTT	CASSELGQGYNSPLHF
TRBJ1-5	TRBV30	-	-	TGTGCCTGGAGTGCGGCAGGGGTTCAGCCCCAGCATTTT	CAWSAAGVQPQHF
TRBJ2-5	TRBV20-1	-	-	TGCAGTGCTCGCAGGACCTCCCAGGGGTCTATCCATATTCTGGAGACCCAGTACTTC	CSARRTSQGSIHILETQYF
TRBJ1-1	TRBV27	few	TRBD1	TGTGCCAGCAGTCCCCGACAGGGGGCAGGAGGTGAAGCTTTCTTT	CASSPRQGAGGEAFF
TRBJ2-1	TRBV19	few	-	TGTGCCAGTACGTCCGGGCTATACAATGAGCAGTTCTTC	CASTSGLYNEQFF
TRBJ1-1	TRBV24-1	-	-	TGTGCCACCAGTGTCAAAGGGGATACTGAAGCTTTCTTT	CATSVKGDTEAFF
TRBJ1-5	TRBV20-1	few	-	TGCAGTGCTAGGATTCTTGGGGGGCTCGGACAGCCCCAGCATTTT	CSARILGGLGQPQHF